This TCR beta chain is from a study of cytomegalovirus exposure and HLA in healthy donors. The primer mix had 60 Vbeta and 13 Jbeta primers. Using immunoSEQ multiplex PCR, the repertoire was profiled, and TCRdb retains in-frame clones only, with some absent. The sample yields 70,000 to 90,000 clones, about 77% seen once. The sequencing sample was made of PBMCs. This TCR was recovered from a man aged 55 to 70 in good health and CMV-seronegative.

This chain's CDR3 is CASSKVLQGIPEAFF. In DNA form, the CDR3 reads TGTGCCAGCAGCAAAGTTCTCCAGGGGATACCTGAAGCTTTCTTT. The V gene is TRBV21-1, the J gene TRBJ1-1; TRBD1, the table's D call, was not compared with the DNA. TRBV21-1 is tagged as a pseudogene. The CDR3 contains 15 residues.